The rows below give T cell receptor beta chains drawn from one sample of a study of monozygotic twins with inflammatory bowel disease. TCRdb reprocessed the 5' RACE reads and stores each CDR3 protein as one record, lacking DNA. The listing records hundreds of thousands of distinct CDR3 sequences. Sequences were obtained from blood. The receptors stem from a human donor with ulcerative colitis or Crohn's disease, or a healthy co-twin of an affected twin (not recorded which). CDR3s include the opening cysteine and the closing phenylalanine or tryptophan.

V	J	CDR3
TRBV7-2	TRBJ1-1	CASSSRARGTEAFF
TRBV6-1	TRBJ2-1	CASSSRTSENNEQFF
TRBV29-1	TRBJ2-3	CSVEVYTDTQYF
TRBV4-3	TRBJ2-7	CASSPRGTYEQYF
TRBV27	TRBJ2-1	CASSLRQGKKYEQFF
TRBV30	TRBJ1-2	CAWRGRTVNGYTF
TRBV7-8	TRBJ2-5	CASSPTSGGAEETQYF
TRBV7-9	TRBJ2-1	CASSLFRGPEPDNEQFF
TRBV9	TRBJ1-6	CASSAGQDNSPLHF
TRBV20-1	TRBJ2-1	CSARRGGLGVGQFF
TRBV7-2	TRBJ2-6	CASTGQASGANVLTF
TRBV6-2/TRBV6-3	TRBJ1-6	CASSYEVASPLHF
TRBV15	TRBJ1-5	CATRVGRNQPQHF
TRBV2	TRBJ2-2	CASSESQGHGELFF
TRBV15	TRBJ1-1	CATSIGTGGPYEAFF
TRBV28	TRBJ2-3	CASSRGGTGTDTQYF
TRBV29-1	TRBJ2-4	CSVTELAKNIQYF
TRBV12-3/TRBV12-4	TRBJ2-4	CASRRTGRGIQYF
TRBV27	TRBJ2-1	CASSLTGTSGTNNEQFF
TRBV7-2	TRBJ2-5	CASSGSGQETQYF
TRBV4-3	TRBJ1-2	CASSRDRSYGYTF
TRBV19	TRBJ1-5	CASGFRTAYSNQPQHF
TRBV7-8	TRBJ1-3	CASSSRLQSGNTIYF
TRBV6-1	TRBJ1-2	CAGSNFYGYTF
TRBV2	TRBJ2-2	CASKDSGRTGELFF
TRBV29-1	TRBJ1-4	CSVGTGGTFTNEKLFF
TRBV7-9	TRBJ1-1	CASSLGKVNTEAFF
TRBV7-2	TRBJ1-1	CASSSSGGMSTEAFF
TRBV7-2	TRBJ2-7	CASSLEGVRPYEQYF